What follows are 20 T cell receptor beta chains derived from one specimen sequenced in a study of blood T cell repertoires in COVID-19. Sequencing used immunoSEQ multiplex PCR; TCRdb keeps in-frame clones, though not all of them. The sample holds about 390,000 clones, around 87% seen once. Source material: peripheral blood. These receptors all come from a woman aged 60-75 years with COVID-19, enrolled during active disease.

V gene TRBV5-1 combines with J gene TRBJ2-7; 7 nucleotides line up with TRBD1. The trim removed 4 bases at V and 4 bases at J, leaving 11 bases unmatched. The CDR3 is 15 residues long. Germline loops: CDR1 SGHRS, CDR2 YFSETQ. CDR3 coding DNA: TGCGCCAGCAGCGTCCCCAGGACAGGAGCGTACGAGCAGTACTTC. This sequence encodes CASSVPRTGAYEQYF.

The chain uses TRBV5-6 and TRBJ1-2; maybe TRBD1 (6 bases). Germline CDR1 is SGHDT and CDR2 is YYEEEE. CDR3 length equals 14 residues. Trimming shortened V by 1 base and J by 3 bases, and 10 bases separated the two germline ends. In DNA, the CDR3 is TGTGCCAGCAGCTTGACCAGGGGAGACTATGGCTACACCTTC. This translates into CASSLTRGDYGYTF.

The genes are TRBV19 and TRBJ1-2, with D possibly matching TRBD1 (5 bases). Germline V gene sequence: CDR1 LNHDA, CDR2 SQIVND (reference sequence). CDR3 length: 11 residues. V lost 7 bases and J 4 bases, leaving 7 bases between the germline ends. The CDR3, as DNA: TGTGCCAGTAAAGGGGTCTATGGCTACACCTTC. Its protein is CASKGVYGYTF.

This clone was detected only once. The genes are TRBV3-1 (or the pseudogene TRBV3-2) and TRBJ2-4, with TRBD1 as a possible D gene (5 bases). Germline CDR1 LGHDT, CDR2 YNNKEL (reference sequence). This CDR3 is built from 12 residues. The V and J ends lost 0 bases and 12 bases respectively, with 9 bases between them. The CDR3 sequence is CASSQDWGDQYF. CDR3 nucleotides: TGTGCCAGCAGCCAAGATTGGGGCGATCAGTACTTC.

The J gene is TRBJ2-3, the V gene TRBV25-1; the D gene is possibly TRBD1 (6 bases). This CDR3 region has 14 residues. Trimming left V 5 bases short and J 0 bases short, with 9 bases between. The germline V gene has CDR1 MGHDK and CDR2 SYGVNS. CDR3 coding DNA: TGTGCCAGCAGTATCAGGGGAAGCACAGATACGCAGTATTTT. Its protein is CASSIRGSTDTQYF.

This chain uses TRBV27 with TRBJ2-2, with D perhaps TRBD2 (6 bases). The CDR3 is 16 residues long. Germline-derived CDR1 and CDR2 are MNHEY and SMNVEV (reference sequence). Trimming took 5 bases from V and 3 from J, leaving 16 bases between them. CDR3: CASSPDRLVYTGELFF. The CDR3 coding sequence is TGTGCCAGCAGTCCGGACCGACTAGTGTACACCGGGGAGCTGTTTTTT.

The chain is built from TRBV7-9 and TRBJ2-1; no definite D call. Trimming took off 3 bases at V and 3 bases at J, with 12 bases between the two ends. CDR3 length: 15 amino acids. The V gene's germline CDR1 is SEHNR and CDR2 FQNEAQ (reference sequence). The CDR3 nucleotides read TGTGCCAGCAGCTTCGTGCCGAGCTACTACAATGAGCAGTTCTTC. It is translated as CASSFVPSYYNEQFF.

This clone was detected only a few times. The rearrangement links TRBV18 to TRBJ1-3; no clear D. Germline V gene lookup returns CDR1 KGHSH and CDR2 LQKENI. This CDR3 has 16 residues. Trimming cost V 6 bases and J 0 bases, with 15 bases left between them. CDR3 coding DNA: TGTGCCAGCTCTACTACCAACCCAAGCTCTGGAAACACCATATATTTT. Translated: CASSTTNPSSGNTIYF. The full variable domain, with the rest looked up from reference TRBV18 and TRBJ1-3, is NAGVMQNPRHLVRRRGQEARLRCSPMKGHSHVYWYRQLPEEGLKFMVYLQKENIIDESGMPKERFSAEFPKEGPSILRIQQVVRGDSAAYFCASSTTNPSSGNTIYFGEGSWLTVV.

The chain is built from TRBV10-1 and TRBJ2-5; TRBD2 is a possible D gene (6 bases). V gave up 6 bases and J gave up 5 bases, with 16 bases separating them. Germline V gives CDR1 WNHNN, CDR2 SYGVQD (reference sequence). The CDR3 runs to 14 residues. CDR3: CASSPGGQEETQYF. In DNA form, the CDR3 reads TGCGCCAGCAGCCCTGGAGGGCAGGAGGAGACCCAGTACTTC.

This CDR3 is CASGGSRAYEQYF. In nucleotides, the CDR3 is TGTGCCAGCGGAGGCTCGCGAGCCTACGAGCAGTACTTC. This chain links TRBV25-1 with TRBJ2-7; perhaps TRBD2 as D (5 bases). The CDR3 has 13 residues. V lost 8 bases, J lost 2 bases, and 13 bases lay in between. Germline CDR1 is MGHDK and CDR2 is SYGVNS.

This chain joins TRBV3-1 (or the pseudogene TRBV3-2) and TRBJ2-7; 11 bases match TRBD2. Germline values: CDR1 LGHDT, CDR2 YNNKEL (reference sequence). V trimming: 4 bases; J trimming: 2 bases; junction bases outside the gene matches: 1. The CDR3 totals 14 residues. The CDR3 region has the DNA TGTGCCAGCAGCCGTAGCGGGGGGGCCTACGAGCAGTACTTC. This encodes CASSRSGGAYEQYF.

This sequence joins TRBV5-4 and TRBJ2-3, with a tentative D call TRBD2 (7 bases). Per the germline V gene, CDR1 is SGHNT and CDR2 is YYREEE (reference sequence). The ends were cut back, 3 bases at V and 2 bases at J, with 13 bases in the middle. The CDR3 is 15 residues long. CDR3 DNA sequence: TGTGCCAGCAGCTCCCCGGGGGGCCTCACAGATACGCAGTATTTT. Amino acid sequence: CASSSPGGLTDTQYF.

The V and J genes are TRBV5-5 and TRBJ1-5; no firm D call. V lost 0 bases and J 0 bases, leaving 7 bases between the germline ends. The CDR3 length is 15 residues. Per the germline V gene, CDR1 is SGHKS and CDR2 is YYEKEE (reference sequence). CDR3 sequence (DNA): TGTGCCAGCAGCTTGGTCGGGGATAGCAATCAGCCCCAGCATTTT. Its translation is CASSLVGDSNQPQHF. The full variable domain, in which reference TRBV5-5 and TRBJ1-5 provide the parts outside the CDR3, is DAGVTQSPTHLIKTRGQQVTLRCSPISGHKSVSWYQQVLGQGPQFIFQYYEKEERGRGNFPDRFSARQFPNYSSELNVNALLLGDSALYLCASSLVGDSNQPQHFGDGTRLSIL.

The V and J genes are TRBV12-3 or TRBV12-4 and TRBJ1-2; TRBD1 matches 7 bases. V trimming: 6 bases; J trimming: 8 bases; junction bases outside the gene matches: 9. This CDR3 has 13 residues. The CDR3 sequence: CASRHGQGEGYTF. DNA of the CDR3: TGTGCCAGCAGGCATGGGCAGGGGGAAGGCTACACCTTC.

The CDR3 protein is CASTVNEKLFF. The CDR3 region has the DNA TGTGCCAGCACCGTGAATGAAAAACTGTTTTTT. J is TRBJ1-4 and V is TRBV28; D call uncertain. The CDR3 has 11 residues. Germline V lookup: CDR1 MDHEN, CDR2 SYDVKM. Deletions cut 7 bases from V and 5 bases from J, with 5 bases between.

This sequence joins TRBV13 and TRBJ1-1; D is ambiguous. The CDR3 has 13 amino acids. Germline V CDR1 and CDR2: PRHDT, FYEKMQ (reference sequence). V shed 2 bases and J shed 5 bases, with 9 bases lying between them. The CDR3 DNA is TGTGCCAGCAGCTTACGACCAGGAACTGAAGCTTTCTTT. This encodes CASSLRPGTEAFF.

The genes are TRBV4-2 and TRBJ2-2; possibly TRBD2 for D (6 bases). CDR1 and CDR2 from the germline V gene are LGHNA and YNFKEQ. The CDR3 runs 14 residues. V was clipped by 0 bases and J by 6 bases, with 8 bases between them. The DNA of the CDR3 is TGTGCCAGCAGCCAAGACACTAGCCCCGGGGAGCTGTTTTTT. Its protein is CASSQDTSPGELFF.

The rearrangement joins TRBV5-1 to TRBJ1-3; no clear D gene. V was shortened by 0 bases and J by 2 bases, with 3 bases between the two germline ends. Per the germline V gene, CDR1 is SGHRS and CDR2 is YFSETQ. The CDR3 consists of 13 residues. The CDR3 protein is CASSLGPGNTIYF. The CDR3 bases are TGCGCCAGCAGCTTGGGGCCTGGAAACACCATATATTTT.

The chain's CDR3 is CASSSRGQATDTQYF. CDR3 sequence (DNA): TGTGCCAGCAGTTCCCGCGGACAGGCAACAGATACGCAGTATTTT. V is TRBV27 and J is TRBJ2-3, with TRBD1 matching 7 bases. The junction had 7 bases not matched to a gene; V was cut back by 4 bases and J by 3 bases. The CDR3 totals 15 residues. CDR1 MNHEY and CDR2 SMNVEV come from the germline V gene (reference sequence).

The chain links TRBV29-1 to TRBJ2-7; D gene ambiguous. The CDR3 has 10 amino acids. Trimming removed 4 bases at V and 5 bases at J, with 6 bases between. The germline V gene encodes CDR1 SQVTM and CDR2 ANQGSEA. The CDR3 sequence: CSVVLHEQYF. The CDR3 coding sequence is TGCAGCGTTGTACTACACGAGCAGTACTTC.